The clone carrying this TCR beta chain was detected only a few times. This sample is drawn from a study of beta chain features in type 1 diabetes. The wider study: The examined sorted cells totaled approximately 100 million across samples.

Between the trimmed V and J ends, which lost 7 bases and 1 base, there was a span of 14 bases. The CDR3 sequence is 14 residues long. The germline V gene encodes CDR1 SNHLY and CDR2 FYNNEI. Markers CD45RO/CCR7/CD25/CD127/CD95/CD27 served to sort CD4+ naive, central memory, regulatory and stem cell-like memory cells. Sequencing targeted expressed TCRB transcripts, as all isolated RNA had been reverse transcribed. The method was immunoSEQ multiplex PCR; TCRdb's version includes in-frame clones alone and lacks a portion of them. The sample lists 300,000 to 350,000 clones; approximately 8.2% were seen once.

The sequenced material came from central memory CD4+ T cells from blood. The rearrangement links TRBV2 to TRBJ2-7; D unclear. The TCR comes from a woman younger than 30 in good health. The CDR3 reads CASNRPDQSYEQYF. The CDR3 region has the DNA TGTGCCAGCAACAGACCTGACCAGTCCTACGAGCAGTACTTC.